This T cell receptor (beta chain) was identified in a study of beta chain features in type 1 diabetes (dated by TCRdb to between 2017 and 2018). With regard to the full study: No differences in mean age, gender distribution, total cell number or subset yield were found between patients and healthy donors. The study compared the TCRB repertoires of sorted circulating CD4+ T cell subsets in recently diagnosed type 1 diabetes patients with those in matched healthy donors. Naive and central memory subsets were obtained from all 30 or so donors, but regulatory and stem cell-like memory subsets were isolated from only 8 patients and about 8 healthy donors. Across all samples, approximately 98,000,000 sorted cells were examined, and cell number per subset correlated strongly with RNA yield.

From each donor, a single peripheral blood sample of 95 to 150 mL on average was drawn into heparinised tubes. Naive, central memory, regulatory and stem cell-like memory CD4+ T cells were sorted on a BD FACSAria II using a panel including CD45RO, CCR7, CD25, CD127, CD95 and CD27. Purity was above 98% for every sorted population. PBMCs were separated immediately by Lymphoprep density gradient centrifugation and were stained directly, without being cultured. So that batch effects would be minimized, each experiment stained and sorted samples in pairs, pairing one healthy donor with one patient. What the authors observed across the whole study: PCR might favor shorter templates, but patient and control samples were amplified and corrected together, so any skew would affect both groups equally. Because the HLA sub-analyses included only small numbers of individuals, any influence of HLA type on TCRB rearrangement was left unresolved. At VDJ recombination sites, patients with type 1 diabetes made fewer insertions and deleted more nucleotides, a pattern implying thymic rearrangement abnormalities. Naive, central memory and regulatory TCRB repertoires appeared more similar among patients than among healthy donors. Sequencing cDNA rather than genomic DNA could over-represent highly expressing activated cells, although activation and CD3 levels did not differ between groups. Type 1 diabetes patients showed a moderate but significant shortening of TCRB CDR3 length in all four CD4+ subsets.

The entire amount of isolated RNA was reverse transcribed using the High Capacity cDNA Reverse Transcription Kit, so the sequenced TCRB transcripts were expressed ones. Deep immunoSEQ sequencing was performed on naive, central memory and regulatory T cell samples, with an average of about 3.6 million total reads per sample. After sorted cells were lysed in RLT buffer, RNA was extracted with DNase-treated RNeasy Micro or Mini kits, with the choice depending on cell number. To prevent cross-contamination, every cell subset was processed on its own, while patient and healthy donor samples were processed together. TCRB sequences were amplified from cDNA with the immunoSEQ multiplex PCR, producing 87-bp fragments spanning the CDR3 region. Amplicons were sequenced on the Illumina HiSeq platform. As for the authors' bioinformatics: PCR bias was corrected computationally using synthetic template baselines, and reads within Hamming distance 2 were collapsed, with unmergeable singletons discarded. Reads were aligned against IMGT so that V, D and J genes, CDR3 length and insertions or deletions at six rearrangement sites could be assigned. Within each subset, clonotype counts were normalized to sorted cell number, and only after that were true diversity and Gini coefficients computed with the tcR R package. Repertoire sharing was quantified using the overlap coefficient calculated on TCRB nucleotide sequences. Out-of-frame TCRB sequences from naive cells were analyzed as a proxy for the pre-selection repertoire. What TCRdb holds here is the immuneACCESS table cut down to in-frame rearrangements. Part of the clones is not present; checked against another copy, under half of the missing clones reflect an unresolved V gene, and the others are unexplained. V, J and clone size were drawn from that table, and D and trimming were deduced from the DNA. The sample profile shows approximately 160,000 clones; almost 65% of them were found once. The ten largest clones add up to about 0.089% of the sample.

This clone was observed a few times. Its target antigen remains unknown. Qualities for individual bases were not recorded, and no much larger clone is one base off. Sample: naive CD4+ T cells from blood. This sample's cell subset or site label indicates: true naive CD4+ T cells. The TCR was taken from a man in his thirties or forties with type 1 diabetes.

The nucleotide sequence reads TGCAGCGTTGAAAGGGGCGCCAGGGAGGGCTACACCTTC. Its amino acids are CSVERGAREGYTF. The V and J genes are TRBV29-1 and TRBJ1-2; TRBD1 is a possible D gene, resting on 5 matching bases. The CDR3, from cysteine to phenylalanine, totals 13 residues. Left in the record is the CDR3 DNA by itself, 39 bases read in frame from the first base. Trimming at the junction amounts to 2 bases on V and 8 bases on J, and the germline ends lie 15 bases apart. Looking up the germline V gene yields CDR1 SQVTM and CDR2 ANQGSEA. Beyond the CDR3, the reference TRBV29-1 and TRBJ1-2 genes provide the residues; the full variable domain reads: SAVISQKPSRDICQRGTSLTIQCQVDSQVTMMFWYRQQPGQSLTLIATANQGSEATYESGFVIDKFPISRPNLTFSTLTVSNMSPEDSSIYLCSVERGAREGYTFGSGTRLTVV.